Presented here are 14 T cell receptor beta chains from one specimen sequenced in a study of blood T cell repertoires in COVID-19. The method was immunoSEQ multiplex PCR; TCRdb's version includes in-frame clones alone and lacks a portion of them. The sample includes roughly 160,000 clones, around 82% of them seen just once. Sequences were obtained from peripheral blood. The receptor source for this set is a man between 18 and 35 years old with active or convalescent COVID-19.

The gene calls are TRBV6-5 and TRBJ1-2; TRBD1 is a possible D gene (5 bases). The V gene's germline CDR1 is MNHEY and CDR2 SVGAGI. Trimming shortened V by 2 bases and J by 4 bases, and 11 bases separated the two germline ends. The CDR3 length is 14 residues. The CDR3 protein is CASSYLRETYGYTF. For the CDR3, the DNA is TGTGCCAGCAGTTACCTCAGGGAAACCTATGGCTACACCTTC.

The V and J genes are TRBV6-5 and TRBJ1-5; TRBD1 aligns across 8 bases. V shed 3 bases, J shed 7 bases, and the junction held 8 bases outside the gene matches. Germline V CDR1 and CDR2: MNHEY, SVGAGI. CDR3 length: 15 residues. CDR3 amino acids: CASSYRTGINQPQHF. The CDR3, as DNA: TGTGCCAGCAGTTATCGGACAGGGATCAACCAGCCCCAGCATTTT.

The gene calls are TRBV11-3 and TRBJ2-2, with 7 nucleotides matching TRBD2. In germline, CDR1 is SGHNT, CDR2 YENEEA. The J segment lost 5 bases and the V segment lost 5 bases, leaving 8 bases of the junction unmatched. The length of the CDR3 is 15 residues. CDR3 in DNA: TGTGCCAGCAGCCCAACGGGGAGGGCAACCGGGGAGCTGTTTTTT. It translates to CASSPTGRATGELFF.

Here the CDR3 DNA reads TGTGCCAGCAGCTTAGAACGAAAGGGAGAGGGCTACACCTTC. Its translation: CASSLERKGEGYTF. The chain carries TRBV7-9 and TRBJ1-2; D is uncertain. This CDR3 comprises 14 residues. Germline lookup yields CDR1 SEHNR and CDR2 FQNEAQ (reference sequence). V was pared by 1 base and J by 8 bases, with 14 bases between.

The CDR3 DNA reads as TGCGCCAGCAGCTTTTATCGGGAGCTGTTTTTT. Protein sequence: CASSFYRELFF. This chain joins TRBV5-1 and TRBJ2-2; D ambiguous. Germline lookup yields CDR1 SGHRS and CDR2 YFSETQ. This CDR3 region has 11 residues. The germline V and J ends were trimmed by 2 bases and 9 bases, with 5 bases remaining between them.

The chain is built from TRBV19 and TRBJ1-5; possibly TRBD1 for D (6 bases). V was cut by 3 bases and J by 0 bases, with 18 bases left in between. The CDR3 has 18 amino acids. Germline lookup yields CDR1 LNHDA and CDR2 SQIVND (reference sequence). The DNA for the CDR3 is TGTGCCAGTAGTATTTCTACACAGGGTGTGGTTAGCAATCAGCCCCAGCATTTT. It yields the protein CASSISTQGVVSNQPQHF.

This clone was seen once. This chain uses TRBV24-1 with TRBJ1-5, with D perhaps matching TRBD1 (5 bases). This CDR3 is built from 17 residues. Trimming left V 3 bases short and J 3 bases short, with 17 bases between. Germline CDR1 KGHDR, CDR2 SFDVKD. The CDR3 reads CATSDPPPTEFNQPQHF. As DNA, the CDR3 is TGTGCCACCAGTGATCCCCCTCCGACAGAGTTCAATCAGCCCCAGCATTTT.

This chain links TRBV6-1 with TRBJ1-1; 7 nucleotides match TRBD1. The CDR3 runs to 15 residues. V gave up 3 bases and J gave up 1 base; unmatched junction bases: 5. CDR1 is MNHNS, CDR2 SASEGT, per germline. CDR3 loop: CASSESGTANTEAFF. CDR3 nucleotides: TGTGCCAGCAGTGAGAGTGGGACAGCGAACACTGAAGCTTTCTTT.

The chain employs TRBV25-1 and TRBJ2-1; 10 bases match TRBD2. Trimming took 2 bases from V and 2 from J; bases not matched to a gene: 0. Germline V gene sequence: CDR1 MGHDK, CDR2 SYGVNS. The CDR3 totals 15 residues. CDR3 region: CASSELAGAYNEQFF. The CDR3 nucleotides read TGTGCCAGCAGTGAACTAGCGGGAGCCTACAATGAGCAGTTCTTC. Filled out from reference TRBV25-1 and TRBJ2-1, the complete variable domain reads EADIYQTPRYLVIGTGKKITLECSQTMGHDKMYWYQQDPGMELHLIHYSYGVNSTEKGDLSSESTVSRIRTEHFPLTLESARPSHTSQYLCASSELAGAYNEQFFGPGTRLTVL.

The J gene is TRBJ2-1, the V gene TRBV6-5; tentative D call: TRBD2 (6 bases). CDR1 MNHEY and CDR2 SVGAGI come from the germline V gene. CDR3 length equals 14 residues. Trimming pared 6 bases from V and 3 bases from J, leaving 12 bases between. In nucleotides, the CDR3 is TGTGCCAGCAGAGGGGACTGGGACTACAATGAGCAGTTCTTC. It codes for CASRGDWDYNEQFF.

The gene calls are TRBV4-2 and TRBJ2-3, with 9 bases aligning to TRBD2. Germline trimming cut 4 bases from V and 3 bases from J; bases unmatched to any gene: 14. Germline lookup yields CDR1 LGHNA and CDR2 YNFKEQ. This CDR3 contains 18 residues. As DNA, the CDR3 is TGTGCCAGCAGCCCGAGCGTTCTAGCGGGAATGGAAACAGATACGCAGTATTTT. Translated: CASSPSVLAGMETDTQYF.

This clone appeared a single time. The chain carries TRBV7-2 and TRBJ2-5, with a weak D call TRBD1 (7 bases). Trimming removed 1 base from V and 5 bases from J, with 14 bases in between. Germline CDR1 SGHTA, CDR2 FQGNSA. There are 15 residues in the CDR3. CDR3 sequence: CASSLVPRGRETQYF. Here the CDR3 DNA reads TGTGCCAGCAGCTTAGTACCCAGGGGGAGGGAGACCCAGTACTTC.

V usage is TRBV7-2 and J usage is TRBJ1-4; 8 nucleotides line up with TRBD1. J was trimmed by 3 bases and V by 3 bases; bases with no gene match: 0. The CDR3 runs to 14 residues. Germline-derived CDR1 and CDR2 are SGHTA and FQGNSA. For the CDR3, the DNA is TGTGCCAGCAGCTTCAGGGGGCCTAATGAAAAACTGTTTTTT. Its translation is CASSFRGPNEKLFF.

This clone was found a few times. The chain combines TRBV28 with TRBJ2-1, with 9 bases identical to TRBD1. This CDR3 spans 15 amino acids. CDR1 is MDHEN, CDR2 SYDVKM, per germline. The V and J ends lost 7 bases and 4 bases, in that order; junction bases with no gene match: 8. The CDR3 reads CASIPWGQGYNEQFF. The CDR3 DNA sequence: TGTGCCAGCATCCCGTGGGGACAGGGTTACAATGAGCAGTTCTTC.